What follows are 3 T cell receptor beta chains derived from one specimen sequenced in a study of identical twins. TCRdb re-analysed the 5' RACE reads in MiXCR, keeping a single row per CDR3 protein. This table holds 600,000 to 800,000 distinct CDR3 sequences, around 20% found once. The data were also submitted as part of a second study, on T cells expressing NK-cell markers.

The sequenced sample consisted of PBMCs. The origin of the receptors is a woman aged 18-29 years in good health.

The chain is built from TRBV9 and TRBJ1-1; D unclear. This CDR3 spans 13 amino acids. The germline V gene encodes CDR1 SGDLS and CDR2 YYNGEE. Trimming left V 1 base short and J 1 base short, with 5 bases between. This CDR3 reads CASSVRRNTEAFF. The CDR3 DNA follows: TGTGCCAGCAGCGTACGAAGGAACACTGAAGCTTTCTTT.

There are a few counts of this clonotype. CDR3 DNA sequence: TGTGCCAGCAGCAAAAGGACTAGTTCCCAAGAGACCCAGTACTTC. It is translated as CASSKRTSSQETQYF. The rearrangement joins TRBV7-2 to TRBJ2-5; TRBD2 matches at 7 bases. The V and J ends lost 5 bases and 1 base, in that order; junction bases with no gene match: 7. The CDR3 sequence is 15 residues long. Per the germline V gene, CDR1 is SGHTA and CDR2 is FQGNSA.

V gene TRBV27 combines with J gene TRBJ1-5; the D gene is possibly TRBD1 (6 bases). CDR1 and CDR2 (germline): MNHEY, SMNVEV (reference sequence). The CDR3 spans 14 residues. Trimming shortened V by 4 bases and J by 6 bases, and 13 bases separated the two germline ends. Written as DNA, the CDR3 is TGTGCCAGCAGTTCCCAGGGGTCCGGTCAGCCCCAGCATTTT. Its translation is CASSSQGSGQPQHF.